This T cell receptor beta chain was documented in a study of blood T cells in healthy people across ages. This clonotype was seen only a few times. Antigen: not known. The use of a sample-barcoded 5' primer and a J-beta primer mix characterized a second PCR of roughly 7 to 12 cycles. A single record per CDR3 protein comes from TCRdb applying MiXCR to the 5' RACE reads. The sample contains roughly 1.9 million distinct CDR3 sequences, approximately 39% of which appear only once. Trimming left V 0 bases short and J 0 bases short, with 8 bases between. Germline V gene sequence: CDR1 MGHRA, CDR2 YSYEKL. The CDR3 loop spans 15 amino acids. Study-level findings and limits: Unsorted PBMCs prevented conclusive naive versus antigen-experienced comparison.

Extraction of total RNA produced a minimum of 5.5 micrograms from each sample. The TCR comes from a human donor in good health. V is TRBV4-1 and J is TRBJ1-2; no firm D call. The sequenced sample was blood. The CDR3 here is CASSQEKSTNYGYTF. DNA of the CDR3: TGCGCCAGCAGCCAAGAGAAGAGCACTAACTATGGCTACACCTTC.